The present T cell receptor beta chain was sequenced within a study of blood T cell repertoires in COVID-19. Overall study context: Acute and convalescent COVID-19 samples came from the United States, Italy and Spain. T cells, B-cell-depleted T cells, or PBMCs provided the cDNA or gDNA that served as material.

In the original analysis: Amplification from reference gene primers served as the basis for estimated nucleated cell counts. Profiled with immunoSEQ multiplex PCR; TCRdb holds only in-frame clones, not every one. From that table come the V and J calls and clone size; the DNA was used to work out D and trimming. The top ten hold less than 0.95% of the sample, which has around 260,000 clones, around 86% seen once. This clone was counted a single time. The CDR3 covers 13 residues. Germline lookup yields CDR1 SGHRS and CDR2 YFSETQ. Losses at the gene ends were 0 bases for V and 8 bases for J; bases not matched to a gene: 4.

The chain couples TRBV5-1 to TRBJ1-2; TRBD1 matches at 7 bases. The specimen was peripheral blood. The source of this sequence is a woman in her thirties or forties who had recovered from COVID-19. The CDR3 reads CASSLEGGSGYTF. CDR3 DNA: TGCGCCAGCAGCTTGGAAGGGGGCTCGGGCTACACCTTC.